The 9 T cell receptor beta chains given below trace back to one sample, sequenced in a study of cytomegalovirus exposure and HLA in healthy donors. The PCR made use of 60 Vbeta and 13 Jbeta primers. Data came from immunoSEQ multiplex PCR; TCRdb stores just in-frame clones and leaves some out. The sample has fewer than 150,000 clones, more than 70% seen once. Sequencing used PBMCs. These receptors all stem from a woman aged 45-59 years in good health and CMV-seronegative.

This chain uses TRBV7-9 with TRBJ1-6; D remains unclear. The CDR3 is 16 residues long. The germline gives CDR1 SEHNR, CDR2 FQNEAQ (reference sequence). V was trimmed by 10 bases and J by 7 bases, leaving 23 bases between them. The CDR3 loop reads CATQEMGAGINSPLHF. The CDR3 bases are TGTGCCACGCAGGAGATGGGCGCGGGGATAAATTCACCCCTCCACTTT.

This chain joins TRBV15 and TRBJ2-5, with D tentatively TRBD2 (6 bases). This CDR3 has 16 residues. V shed 3 bases and J shed 4 bases, with 18 bases lying between them. Germline CDR1 and CDR2: LNHNV and YYDKDF (reference sequence). The CDR3 region has the DNA TGTGCCACCAGCAGGGGGGGTTGGCCAACACCAGAGACCCAGTACTTC. This gives the protein CATSRGGWPTPETQYF.

This chain links TRBV9 with TRBJ2-5; TRBD2 aligns across 8 bases. J lost 2 bases, V lost 2 bases, and 11 bases had no gene match. The length of the CDR3 is 17 residues. The germline gives CDR1 SGDLS, CDR2 YYNGEE. The CDR3 DNA follows: TGTGCCAGCAGCGTGGTCAAGGGGGTAGCGGGGCAAGAGACCCAGTACTTC. Translating it yields CASSVVKGVAGQETQYF.

This clone was counted only a few times. The rearrangement links TRBV6-5 to TRBJ1-1; tentatively, D is TRBD1 (5 bases). Germline loops: CDR1 MNHEY, CDR2 SVGAGI. V shed 6 bases and J shed 5 bases, with 13 bases lying between them. The CDR3 extends over 13 amino acids. The CDR3 here is CASRAGIVTEAFF. The CDR3 DNA reads as TGTGCCAGCAGGGCAGGGATTGTGACTGAAGCTTTCTTT.

The J gene is TRBJ2-7, the V gene TRBV6-1, with 7 bases lining up with TRBD1. The CDR3 has 15 residues. The ends lost 0 bases at V and 2 bases at J; junction bases unmatched: 4. Germline V lookup: CDR1 MNHNS, CDR2 SASEGT. The CDR3 is CASSEAQRGPYEQYF. CDR3 DNA sequence: TGTGCCAGCAGTGAAGCGCAGAGGGGGCCCTACGAGCAGTACTTC.

This clone appeared a few times. The rearrangement uses TRBV27 and TRBJ2-3, with a possible D match to TRBD1 (5 bases). The germline V gene has CDR1 MNHEY and CDR2 SMNVEV (reference sequence). The ends were cut back, 6 bases at V and 3 bases at J, with 19 bases in the middle. This CDR3 contains 16 residues. The CDR3 sequence is CASSPASRVRTDTQYF. The CDR3 bases are TGTGCCAGCAGCCCCGCAAGCAGGGTCAGAACAGATACGCAGTATTTT.

The chain is built from TRBV10-1 and TRBJ1-5; 10 bases map to TRBD1. The CDR3 sequence is 18 residues long. V lost 6 bases, J lost 0 bases, and 11 bases stayed unmatched. The germline V gene has CDR1 WNHNN and CDR2 SYGVQD (reference sequence). CDR3 sequence: CASRPGQGGPYSNQPQHF. The CDR3 bases are TGCGCCAGCAGACCTGGACAGGGGGGACCTTATAGCAATCAGCCCCAGCATTTT.

V gene TRBV18 combines with J gene TRBJ1-1; D is unresolved. This CDR3 region has 12 residues. The V gene lost 6 bases and the J gene lost 7 bases, with 12 bases spanning the gap. The V gene's germline CDR1 is KGHSH and CDR2 LQKENI. This chain's CDR3 is CASSPFGVEAFF. The CDR3 DNA reads TGTGCCAGCTCTCCCTTTGGAGTTGAAGCTTTCTTT.

This clone was seen more than once but under ten times. V gene TRBV5-6 combines with J gene TRBJ2-7; possibly TRBD1 for D (6 bases). Germline CDR1 reads SGHDT; CDR2 reads YYEEEE. This CDR3 has 15 amino acids. The V gene lost 4 bases and the J gene lost 2 bases, with 16 bases spanning the gap. The CDR3 DNA sequence: TGTGCCAGCAGCAACATCCGGGACACAACCTACGAGCAGTACTTC. Amino acid sequence: CASSNIRDTTYEQYF.